The rows below give T cell receptor beta chains drawn from one sample of a study of radiotherapy plus CTLA-4 blockade in lung cancer. Clones were sequenced by immunoSEQ multiplex PCR, and TCRdb holds only the in-frame ones, with some missing. The sample lists about 68,000 clones; less than 80% were seen once. The source was peripheral blood, collected from a patient treated with radiotherapy plus ipilimumab. The receptors were gathered from a human donor with non-small cell lung cancer who had a complete response to radiotherapy plus ipilimumab. Both conserved end residues are part of each CDR3. Fields, in order: D gene, clone size, V gene, J gene, CDR3 DNA, CDR3 protein. The D gene is left open where the match is weak. The listing skips clone size in some rows; elsewhere it reads once, few, many or a size class.

D gene: -
clone size: -
V gene: TRBV27
J gene: TRBJ2-3
CDR3 DNA: TGTGCCAGCACGAGTTATGCTAGCGGCACAGATACGCAGTATTTT
CDR3 protein: CASTSYASGTDTQYF

D gene: -
clone size: -
V gene: TRBV7-9
J gene: TRBJ2-6
CDR3 DNA: TGTGCCAGCAGCTTAGCAGGGTCCGGGGCCAACGTCCTGACTTTC
CDR3 protein: CASSLAGSGANVLTF

D gene: -
clone size: -
V gene: TRBV6-6
J gene: TRBJ2-1
CDR3 DNA: TGTGCCAGCAGTGATGTGCGTGAGCAGTTCTTC
CDR3 protein: CASSDVREQFF

D gene: -
clone size: -
V gene: TRBV6-6
J gene: TRBJ1-1
CDR3 DNA: TGTGCCAGCAGTTACTCGTCGGGCGCGGGTGAAGCTTTCTTT
CDR3 protein: CASSYSSGAGEAFF

D gene: -
clone size: few
V gene: TRBV6-5
J gene: TRBJ1-2
CDR3 DNA: TGTGCCAGCAGCCCCGGCACCGACTTCTATGGCTACACCTTC
CDR3 protein: CASSPGTDFYGYTF

D gene: -
clone size: -
V gene: TRBV10-2
J gene: TRBJ1-1
CDR3 DNA: TGCGCCAGCAATTCCCAATTACAGGGCGTCACTGAAGCTTTCTTT
CDR3 protein: CASNSQLQGVTEAFF

D gene: -
clone size: -
V gene: TRBV6-5
J gene: TRBJ2-7
CDR3 DNA: TGTGCCAGCAGGAGGGCCCGGGACATTTCCTACGAGCAGTACTTC
CDR3 protein: CASRRARDISYEQYF

D gene: -
clone size: -
V gene: TRBV4-1
J gene: TRBJ2-2
CDR3 DNA: TGCGCCAGCAGCCAAAGAACGGTAGGCTCTCGAGCCGGGGAGCTGTTTTTT
CDR3 protein: CASSQRTVGSRAGELFF

D gene: -
clone size: -
V gene: TRBV4-1
J gene: TRBJ1-5
CDR3 DNA: TGCGCCAGCAGCCAAGATGAGATGTCCCAGGGGAGGGAAAGCAATCAGCCCCAGCATTTT
CDR3 protein: CASSQDEMSQGRESNQPQHF

D gene: -
clone size: -
V gene: TRBV19
J gene: TRBJ1-5
CDR3 DNA: TGTGCCAGTAGTACCATCGGACTCAATCAGCCCCAGCATTTT
CDR3 protein: CASSTIGLNQPQHF

D gene: TRBD1
clone size: -
V gene: TRBV5-1
J gene: TRBJ2-5
CDR3 DNA: TGCGCCAGCAGCGAGACAGGGGACGAGACCCAGTACTTC
CDR3 protein: CASSETGDETQYF

D gene: -
clone size: -
V gene: TRBV30
J gene: TRBJ2-6
CDR3 DNA: TGTGCCTGTCTGAGGGGGAGCTCTGGGGCCAACGTCCTGACTTTC
CDR3 protein: CACLRGSSGANVLTF

D gene: -
clone size: -
V gene: TRBV2
J gene: TRBJ1-1
CDR3 DNA: TGTGCCGGGAAGACGGGGCCCGTACCGAACACTGAAGCTTTCTTT
CDR3 protein: CAGKTGPVPNTEAFF

D gene: TRBD1
clone size: once
V gene: TRBV19
J gene: TRBJ2-1
CDR3 DNA: TGTGCCAGTAGTATGGGGGACAGGGTTGGGGAGCAGTTCTTC
CDR3 protein: CASSMGDRVGEQFF

D gene: -
clone size: -
V gene: TRBV7-9
J gene: TRBJ1-1
CDR3 DNA: TGTGCCAGCAGCTTATTGTCGGGGGTAGGTGAAGCTTTCTTT
CDR3 protein: CASSLLSGVGEAFF

D gene: -
clone size: -
V gene: TRBV5-1
J gene: TRBJ2-5
CDR3 DNA: TGCGCCAGCAGCTTGGACAGATTCCAAGAGACCCAGTACTTC
CDR3 protein: CASSLDRFQETQYF

D gene: -
clone size: -
V gene: TRBV19
J gene: TRBJ2-6
CDR3 DNA: TGTGCCAGTAGTATCATGACTGGGGCCAACGTCCTGACTTTC
CDR3 protein: CASSIMTGANVLTF

D gene: -
clone size: -
V gene: TRBV6-5
J gene: TRBJ2-7
CDR3 DNA: TGTGCCAGCGCAGCCCTAAGGTTAGGGTACGAGCAGTACTTC
CDR3 protein: CASAALRLGYEQYF

D gene: -
clone size: -
V gene: TRBV7-9
J gene: TRBJ1-2
CDR3 DNA: TGTGCCAGCAGCTTAGCGCTCGGCCGCTTAAGCGGCTACACCTTC
CDR3 protein: CASSLALGRLSGYTF

D gene: -
clone size: -
V gene: TRBV25-1
J gene: TRBJ1-1
CDR3 DNA: TGTGCCAGCAGTGAATTTGGGCAGAACACTGAAGCTTTCTTT
CDR3 protein: CASSEFGQNTEAFF

D gene: TRBD1
clone size: once
V gene: TRBV11-3
J gene: TRBJ2-2
CDR3 DNA: TGTGCCAGCAGTAATAGCGGGACAGGGGTTGTCGGGGAGCTGTTTTTT
CDR3 protein: CASSNSGTGVVGELFF

D gene: -
clone size: -
V gene: TRBV30
J gene: TRBJ1-5
CDR3 DNA: TGTGCCTGGAGTGTATTTGCGGCAAATCAGCCCCAGCATTTT
CDR3 protein: CAWSVFAANQPQHF

D gene: -
clone size: -
V gene: TRBV29-1
J gene: TRBJ1-1
CDR3 DNA: TGCAGCGTTGAAGATCGATCGGGGGTAGAGGAAGCTTTCTTT
CDR3 protein: CSVEDRSGVEEAFF

D gene: TRBD1
clone size: -
V gene: TRBV7-8
J gene: TRBJ1-1
CDR3 DNA: TGTGCCAGCAGCCTACAGGGGGACACTGAAGCTTTCTTT
CDR3 protein: CASSLQGDTEAFF

D gene: TRBD1
clone size: few
V gene: TRBV6-5
J gene: TRBJ1-1
CDR3 DNA: TGTGCCAGCAGAGGACAGGGGGCAGGGAACACTGAAGCTTTCTTT
CDR3 protein: CASRGQGAGNTEAFF

D gene: -
clone size: -
V gene: TRBV7-9
J gene: TRBJ2-1
CDR3 DNA: TGTGCCAGCAGCTCCCCGGGACTCACGGAGCAGTTCTTC
CDR3 protein: CASSSPGLTEQFF

D gene: -
clone size: -
V gene: TRBV7-8
J gene: TRBJ2-5
CDR3 DNA: TGTGCCAGCAGCTTAGACAGGGTTCAGGGGACCCAGTACTTC
CDR3 protein: CASSLDRVQGTQYF

D gene: -
clone size: -
V gene: TRBV9
J gene: TRBJ2-3
CDR3 DNA: TGTGCCAGCAGCGTAGCTAACGCGGGCACAGATACGCAGTATTTT
CDR3 protein: CASSVANAGTDTQYF

D gene: -
clone size: -
V gene: TRBV29-1
J gene: TRBJ1-1
CDR3 DNA: TGCAGCGTTTCCCAGGGCGGCGGCACTGAAGCTTTCTTT
CDR3 protein: CSVSQGGGTEAFF

D gene: TRBD1
clone size: -
V gene: TRBV18
J gene: TRBJ1-2
CDR3 DNA: TGTGCCAGCTCCTATGGCAGGGGGGATGGCTACACCTTC
CDR3 protein: CASSYGRGDGYTF

D gene: -
clone size: -
V gene: TRBV7-8
J gene: TRBJ2-7
CDR3 DNA: TGTGCCAGCAGATTGACCGGGACGGAAATTACCTACGAGCAGTACTTC
CDR3 protein: CASRLTGTEITYEQYF

D gene: -
clone size: -
V gene: TRBV30
J gene: TRBJ1-5
CDR3 DNA: TGTGCCTGGGGGACCGGTAATCAGCCCCAGCATTTT
CDR3 protein: CAWGTGNQPQHF

D gene: TRBD1
clone size: -
V gene: TRBV19
J gene: TRBJ1-4
CDR3 DNA: TGTGCCAGTAGGGACAGGTCCTCGAGGCGTGAAAAACTGTTTTTT
CDR3 protein: CASRDRSSRREKLFF

D gene: -
clone size: -
V gene: TRBV11-2
J gene: TRBJ1-4
CDR3 DNA: TGTGCCAGCAGCTTCGCAGGAATGGCCCCTAATGAAAAACTGTTTTTT
CDR3 protein: CASSFAGMAPNEKLFF

D gene: -
clone size: -
V gene: TRBV25-1
J gene: TRBJ2-1
CDR3 DNA: TGTGCCAGCAGTGAAGCCGGGACCAATAAAGTTCAGCAGTTCTTC
CDR3 protein: CASSEAGTNKVQQFF

D gene: -
clone size: few
V gene: TRBV19
J gene: TRBJ1-5
CDR3 DNA: TGTGCCAGTAGGATATTCGGAAGCAATCAGCCCCAGCATTTT
CDR3 protein: CASRIFGSNQPQHF

D gene: -
clone size: -
V gene: TRBV5-1
J gene: TRBJ2-1
CDR3 DNA: TGCGCCAGCTCAGACTACAATGAGCAGTTCTTC
CDR3 protein: CASSDYNEQFF

D gene: TRBD1
clone size: once
V gene: TRBV30
J gene: TRBJ1-3
CDR3 DNA: TGTGCCTGGAGATTGGACAGGGCTGGAAACACCATATATTTT
CDR3 protein: CAWRLDRAGNTIYF

D gene: -
clone size: few
V gene: TRBV7-8
J gene: TRBJ2-3
CDR3 DNA: TGTGCCAGCAGCCCCCCAAGGGAAGATACGCAGTATTTT
CDR3 protein: CASSPPREDTQYF

D gene: -
clone size: -
V gene: TRBV10-1
J gene: TRBJ1-1
CDR3 DNA: TGCGCCAGCAGTGAGCGTCAGGGTATCCGCCCTGAAGCTTTCTTT
CDR3 protein: CASSERQGIRPEAFF

D gene: TRBD1
clone size: -
V gene: TRBV11-3
J gene: TRBJ1-1
CDR3 DNA: TGTGCCAGCAGCGCGGGACAGGGTAGGACTGAAGCTTTCTTT
CDR3 protein: CASSAGQGRTEAFF

D gene: TRBD1
clone size: -
V gene: TRBV12-5
J gene: TRBJ1-5
CDR3 DNA: TGTGCTAGTGGTCGACTCGGACAGGGGGGGAGTCAGCCCCAGCATTTT
CDR3 protein: CASGRLGQGGSQPQHF

D gene: TRBD1
clone size: once
V gene: TRBV18
J gene: TRBJ2-3
CDR3 DNA: TGTGCCAGCTCACCACTTGGACAGGGGACTTTCAACACAGATACGCAGTATTTT
CDR3 protein: CASSPLGQGTFNTDTQYF

D gene: -
clone size: -
V gene: TRBV10-1
J gene: TRBJ2-1
CDR3 DNA: TGCGCCAGCAGTGAGGGTGGAGGCTTCTACAATGAGCAGTTCTTC
CDR3 protein: CASSEGGGFYNEQFF

D gene: TRBD2
clone size: -
V gene: TRBV12-5
J gene: TRBJ2-1
CDR3 DNA: TGTGCTAGTGGTCCCCGGGTAGCGGGAGACAATGAGCAGTTCTTC
CDR3 protein: CASGPRVAGDNEQFF

D gene: -
clone size: -
V gene: TRBV28
J gene: TRBJ1-3
CDR3 DNA: TGTGCCAGCAACGGCAGACCAGGAAACACCATATATTTT
CDR3 protein: CASNGRPGNTIYF

D gene: -
clone size: -
V gene: TRBV7-2
J gene: TRBJ1-2
CDR3 DNA: TGTGCCAGCAGCCTGGTCCCGGACAGCAGCTATGGCTACACCTTC
CDR3 protein: CASSLVPDSSYGYTF

D gene: -
clone size: -
V gene: TRBV6-5
J gene: TRBJ1-2
CDR3 DNA: TGTGCCAGCAGTTTGACGGGGCGCTCCTATGGCTACACCTTC
CDR3 protein: CASSLTGRSYGYTF

D gene: -
clone size: -
V gene: TRBV2
J gene: TRBJ1-5
CDR3 DNA: TGTGCCAGCACTATTTCGTCCGGGGGCAATCAGCCCCAGCATTTT
CDR3 protein: CASTISSGGNQPQHF

D gene: -
clone size: -
V gene: TRBV6-5
J gene: TRBJ1-5
CDR3 DNA: TGTGCCAGCAGTTACTTGGGGGATAGCAATCAGCCCCAGCATTTT
CDR3 protein: CASSYLGDSNQPQHF